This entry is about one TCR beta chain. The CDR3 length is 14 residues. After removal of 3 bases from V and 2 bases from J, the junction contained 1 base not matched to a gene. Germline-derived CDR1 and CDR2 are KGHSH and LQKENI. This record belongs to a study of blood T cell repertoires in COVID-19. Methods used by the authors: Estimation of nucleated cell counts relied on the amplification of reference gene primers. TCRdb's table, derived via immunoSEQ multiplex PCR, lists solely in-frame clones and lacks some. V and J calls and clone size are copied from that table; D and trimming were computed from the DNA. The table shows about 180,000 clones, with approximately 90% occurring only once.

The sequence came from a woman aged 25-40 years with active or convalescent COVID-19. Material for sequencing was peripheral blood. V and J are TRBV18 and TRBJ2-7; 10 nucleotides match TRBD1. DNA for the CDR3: TGTGCCAGCTCACCCGGGACAGGGGCCTACGAGCAGTACTTC. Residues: CASSPGTGAYEQYF.